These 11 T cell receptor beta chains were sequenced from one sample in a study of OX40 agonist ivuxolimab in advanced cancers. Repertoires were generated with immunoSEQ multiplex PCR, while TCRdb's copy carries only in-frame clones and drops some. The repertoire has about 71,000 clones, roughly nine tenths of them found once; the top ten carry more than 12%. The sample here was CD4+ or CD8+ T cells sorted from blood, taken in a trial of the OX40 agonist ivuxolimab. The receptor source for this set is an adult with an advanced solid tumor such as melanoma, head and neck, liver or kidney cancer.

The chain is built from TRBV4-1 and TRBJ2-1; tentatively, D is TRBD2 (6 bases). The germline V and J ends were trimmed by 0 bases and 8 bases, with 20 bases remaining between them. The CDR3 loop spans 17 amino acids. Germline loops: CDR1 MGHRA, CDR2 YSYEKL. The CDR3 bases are TGCGCCAGCAGCCAAGATCCACCGGGACTTCTCGACCATGAGCAGTTCTTC. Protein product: CASSQDPPGLLDHEQFF.

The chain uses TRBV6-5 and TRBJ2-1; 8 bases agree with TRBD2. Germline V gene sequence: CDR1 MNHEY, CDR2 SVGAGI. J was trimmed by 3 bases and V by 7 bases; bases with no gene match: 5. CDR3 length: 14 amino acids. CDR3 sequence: CASTRAGDYNEQFF. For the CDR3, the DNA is TGTGCCAGCACTAGAGCGGGAGACTACAATGAGCAGTTCTTC.

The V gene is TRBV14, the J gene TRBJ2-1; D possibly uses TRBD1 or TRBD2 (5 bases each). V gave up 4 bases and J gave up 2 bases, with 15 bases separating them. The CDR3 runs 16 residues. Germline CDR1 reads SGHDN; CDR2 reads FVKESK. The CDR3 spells CASSPLGGRPYNEQFF. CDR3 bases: TGTGCCAGCAGCCCTCTTGGGGGACGCCCCTACAATGAGCAGTTCTTC.

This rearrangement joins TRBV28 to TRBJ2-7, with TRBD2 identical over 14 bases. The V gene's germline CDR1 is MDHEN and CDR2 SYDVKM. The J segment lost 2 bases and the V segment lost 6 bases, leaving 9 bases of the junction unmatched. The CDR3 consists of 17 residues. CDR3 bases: TGTGCCAGCAGCACGGGACTAGCGGGAGAATTGGCCTACGAGCAGTACTTC. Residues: CASSTGLAGELAYEQYF.

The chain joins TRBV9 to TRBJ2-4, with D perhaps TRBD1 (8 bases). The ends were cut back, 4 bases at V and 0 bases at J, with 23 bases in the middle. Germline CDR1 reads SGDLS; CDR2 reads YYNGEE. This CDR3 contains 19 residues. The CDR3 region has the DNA TGTGCCAGCAGCCCGTGGGGGGGACAGGAAACCCTAGCCAAAAACATTCAGTACTTC. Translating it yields CASSPWGGQETLAKNIQYF.

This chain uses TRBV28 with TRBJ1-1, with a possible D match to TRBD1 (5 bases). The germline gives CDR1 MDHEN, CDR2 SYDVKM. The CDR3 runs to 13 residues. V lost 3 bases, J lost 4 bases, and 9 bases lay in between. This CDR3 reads CASSFLGGTEAFF. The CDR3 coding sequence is TGTGCCAGCAGTTTTTTGGGGGGCACTGAAGCTTTCTTT.

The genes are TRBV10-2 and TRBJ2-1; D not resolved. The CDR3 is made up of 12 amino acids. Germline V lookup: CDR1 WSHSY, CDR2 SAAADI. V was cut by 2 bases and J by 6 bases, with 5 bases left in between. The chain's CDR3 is CASSEASNEQFF. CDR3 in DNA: TGCGCCAGCAGTGAGGCCTCCAATGAGCAGTTCTTC.

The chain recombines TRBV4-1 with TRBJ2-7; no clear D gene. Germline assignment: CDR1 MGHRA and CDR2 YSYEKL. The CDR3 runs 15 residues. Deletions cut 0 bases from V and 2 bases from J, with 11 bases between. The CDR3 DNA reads TGCGCCAGCAGCCAAGAGGGCAGGATGACCTACGAGCAGTACTTC. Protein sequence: CASSQEGRMTYEQYF.

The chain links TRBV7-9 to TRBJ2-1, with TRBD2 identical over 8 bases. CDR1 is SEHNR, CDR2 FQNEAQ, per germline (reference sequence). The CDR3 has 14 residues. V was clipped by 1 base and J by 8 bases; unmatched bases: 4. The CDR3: CASSLGGRTHEQFF. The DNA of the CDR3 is TGTGCCAGCAGCTTAGGCGGGAGGACCCATGAGCAGTTCTTC.

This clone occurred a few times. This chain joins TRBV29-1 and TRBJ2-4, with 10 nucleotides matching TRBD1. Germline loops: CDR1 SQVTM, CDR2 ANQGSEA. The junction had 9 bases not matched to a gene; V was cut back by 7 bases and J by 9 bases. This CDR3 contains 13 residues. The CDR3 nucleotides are TGCAGCGCCGGGACAGGGGACTTCGGCATTCAGTACTTC. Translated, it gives CSAGTGDFGIQYF.

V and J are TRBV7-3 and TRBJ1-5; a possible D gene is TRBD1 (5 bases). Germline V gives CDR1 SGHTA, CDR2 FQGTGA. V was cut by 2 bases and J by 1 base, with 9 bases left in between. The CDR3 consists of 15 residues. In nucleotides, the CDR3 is TGTGCCAGCAGCTTAGAGGGGTCCAGCAATCAGCCCCAGCATTTT. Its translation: CASSLEGSSNQPQHF.